Given below is one T cell receptor (beta chain) in context. The authors' processing: How many nucleated cells were present was estimated from reference gene primer amplification. Sequenced by immunoSEQ multiplex PCR; TCRdb stores in-frame clones only, minus some. The V and J calls and clone size were taken over from that table, and D and trimming were inferred from the DNA. The sample carries 250,000 to 350,000 clones, 80% to 90% recorded once. These data originate in a study of blood T cell repertoires in COVID-19. Across the whole study: Specimens from acute and convalescent COVID-19 originated in the United States, Italy and Spain. T cells, B-cell-depleted T cells, or PBMCs provided the cDNA or gDNA that served as material.

Seattle patient enrollment occurred during active infection, with longitudinal follow-up thereafter. The CDR3 runs 16 residues. V was pared by 0 bases and J by 2 bases, with 15 bases between. Germline lookup yields CDR1 SGHNT and CDR2 YYREEE (reference sequence). The sequencing input was peripheral blood. The receptor comes from a woman aged 65 to 85 with COVID-19, enrolled during active disease. The chain uses TRBV5-4 and TRBJ2-7; a weak D match, TRBD2 (7 bases). The CDR3 protein is CASSLGGGGQTYEQYF. CDR3 sequence (DNA): TGTGCCAGCAGCTTGGGAGGCGGGGGCCAGACCTACGAGCAGTACTTC.